This T cell receptor beta chain was identified in a study of shared clonotypes between healthy human individuals (TCRdb year 2020). Study-wide context: A few men and a couple of women, aged 18 to 49 years, made up the cohort. Blood TCR repertoires of roughly five healthy adults were deeply sequenced to estimate repertoire size and the extent of clonotype sharing between individuals. Each donor's leukapheresis produced roughly between roughly 0.9 and 9 billion PBMCs. Different laboratories and diverse techniques were used to prepare libraries and sequence TCR repertoires, to increase sequencing depth and limit assay-specific biases. For each donor, three plates each were used for CD4 naive and CD4 memory, two plates were used for CD8 naive, and one plate was used for CD8 memory.

A remark on this clone: Which antigen it targets is not known. Per-nucleotide qualities are absent, and no much larger clonotype sits a single base away.

General study outcomes and caveats: Compared with non-shared clonotypes, the clonotypes found in all four sorted-subset donors had higher generation probabilities. Pairwise subsampling indicated that sequencing depth was expected to affect the degree of clonotype sharing among donors. Because the study included a small number of donors, the genetic and exposure-history diversity represented was limited. Sampling was limited to blood, and TCR repertoires in tissue likely differ from TCR repertoires in blood. Incomplete sequencing was indicated by rarefaction of sorted-subset datasets, despite the large sequencing depth. About 5% of naive CD4, 3% to 4% of naive CD8, about 2.4% of memory CD4, and 0.35% to 0.4% of memory CD8 clonotypes were shared across several donors. Naive subsets generally had larger estimated clonotype richness than memory subsets.

The germline V gene yields MNHNS for CDR1 and SASEGT for CDR2. V is pruned by 7 bases and J by 9 bases, leaving 4 bases of the junction without a gene match. Its CDR3 holds 13 amino acids, cysteine through phenylalanine. Kept here is only the CDR3 DNA, which spans 39 bases and is read in frame from base 1. TCR CDR3 regions were amplified from genomic DNA by multiplex PCR using the deep immunoSEQ assay. Genomic DNA extracted from each cell subset was distributed evenly over all wells of several immunoSEQ 96-well plates, and each plate served as one replicate. For sorted subsets, roughly 190 ng of genomic DNA, equivalent to some 30,000 T cell genomes, went into each replicate PCR. Purified libraries were quantified with a Qubit 3.0 fluorometer, sized on a Bioanalyzer 2100, and re-quantified with the KAPA Library Quantification kit. Each immunoSEQ 96-well plate was sequenced on its own single-read 150-cycle Illumina NextSeq 550 flow cell. The authors processed their data as follows. Because the immunoSEQ output included only junctional sequences and no quality scores, the filtering could not be the same as the filtering used for full-length reads. To assign V/J genes and CDR3, sequences were annotated using PyIR, a Python wrapper for IgBLAST v1.9, with IMGT germline references. Reads with weak V/J assignments (E-value above 1e-6), missing CDR3, stop codons, out-of-frame junctions, or ambiguous translated residues were removed. V3J clonotypes were defined as sequences sharing the same inferred V gene, J gene, and CDR3 amino acid sequence. Percentage overlap between repertoires was calculated by dividing the number of shared unique clonotypes by the size of the smaller repertoire. Repertoire richness was assessed with RTK rarefaction, the Chao1 estimator, and Recon v2.1 estimates of unobserved clonotypes. For all TCRbeta clonotypes obtained by the gDNA method from a few donors, generation probabilities were computed with OLGA. TCRdb mirrors the immuneACCESS table, restricted to in-frame sequences. Some clones are absent from its copies; in checked studies, under half trace to an unresolved V gene, and the reason for the others is unknown. The V and J calls and clone size are taken from that table; D and trimming were inferred from the DNA. The sample records roughly 660,000 clones, around 90% of which are singletons. About 33% of the sample goes to the ten largest clones.

Donors were healthy HIV-negative adults with no recently reported acute infections or vaccinations. Only Caucasian adults living in Nashville, Tennessee, USA were represented among the donors. The CD8 memory samples were a combination of magnetically selected CD45RO+ cells and CCR7-negative CD45RA+ effector memory (TemRA) cells. Blood was collected by leukapheresis, and PBMCs were isolated by Ficoll-Histopaque density gradient centrifugation and then cryopreserved in liquid nitrogen vapor phase. Analytical flow cytometry was used to check the purity and quantity of every magnetically sorted T cell population. Genomic DNA was isolated from every sorted fraction and measured by UV absorbance on a Nanodrop 2000c.

The specimen sequenced was memory CD8+ T cells from PBMCs. The cell subset or site label on this specimen signifies: CD45RO+ cells pooled with CCR7-negative TemRA cells. The receptor was isolated from a man between 18 and 29 years old in good health. Some clones in this sample may be carry-over from other donors' samples. The chain couples TRBV6-1 to TRBJ2-1; 12 bases in between match TRBD1. The CDR3 protein sequence reads: CASIGTGGGEQFF. In nucleotides, the sequence is TGTGCCAGCATTGGGACAGGGGGCGGTGAGCAGTTCTTC.